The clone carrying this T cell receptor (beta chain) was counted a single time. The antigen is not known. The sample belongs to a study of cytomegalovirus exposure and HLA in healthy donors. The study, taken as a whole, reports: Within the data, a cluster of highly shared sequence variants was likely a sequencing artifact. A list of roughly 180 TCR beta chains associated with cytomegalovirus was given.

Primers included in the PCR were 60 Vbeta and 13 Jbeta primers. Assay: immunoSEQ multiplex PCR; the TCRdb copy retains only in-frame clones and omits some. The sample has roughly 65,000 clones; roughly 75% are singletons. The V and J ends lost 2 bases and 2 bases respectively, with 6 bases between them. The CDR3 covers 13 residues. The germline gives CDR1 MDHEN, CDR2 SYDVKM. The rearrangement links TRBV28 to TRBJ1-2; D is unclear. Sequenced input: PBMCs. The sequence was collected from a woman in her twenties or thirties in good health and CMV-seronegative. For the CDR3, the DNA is TGTGCCAGCAGTTTAACCGAGAACTATGGCTACACCTTC. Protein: CASSLTENYGYTF.